Included here is one TCR beta chain sequence, with context. Its specificity is not known. The primer mix had 60 Vbeta and 13 Jbeta primers. In the original processing: Later work found approximately 87 million unique TCR beta chains, with roughly 11 million shared. Sequencing used immunoSEQ multiplex PCR; TCRdb keeps in-frame clones, though not all of them. V and J calls and clone size are copied from that table; D and trimming were computed from the DNA. The sample records 120,000 to 150,000 clones, roughly 70% being singletons. This CDR3 is built from 13 residues. Germline V gene sequence: CDR1 SEHNR, CDR2 FQNEAQ (reference sequence). V was trimmed by 5 bases and J by 0 bases, leaving 8 bases between them. The sample comes from a study of cytomegalovirus exposure and HLA in healthy donors. The study's findings and limits: Overall, approximately 150 TCR beta chains were annotated as cytomegalovirus-associated.

J is TRBJ2-7 and V is TRBV7-9; a weak D match, TRBD1 (5 bases). The sequencing sample was made of PBMCs. The TCR comes from a middle-aged woman in good health and CMV-seronegative. CDR3 nucleotides: TGTGCCAGCAGCGGCAGGGTCTCCTACGAGCAGTACTTC. Its protein product is CASSGRVSYEQYF.